The rows below give T cell receptor beta chains drawn from one sample of a study of tissue T cells after allogeneic stem cell transplantation. This table comes from immunoSEQ multiplex PCR, and its TCRdb copy is limited to in-frame clones, with some not included. The sample contains about 26,000 clones, about 89% of which appear only once. Sequencing used blood, obtained before transplantation. The receptors here all came from a male donor older than 55 who later had graft-versus-host disease after an allogeneic stem cell transplant. The CDR3 runs from the conserved cysteine through the conserved F or W. Each record gives: V gene, J gene, clone size, D gene, CDR3 DNA, CDR3 protein. The D gene is left open where the match is weak. Clone size, where shown, is once, few, many, or a class for clones that have expanded.

>TRBV15|TRBJ2-4|.|TRBD1
TGTGCCACCAGCAGCCCAAATTGGGACAGGGCCATTCAGTACTTC
CATSSPNWDRAIQYF
>TRBV28|TRBJ2-1|.|.
TGTGCCAGCAGTCAAAGAAACAATGAGCAGTTCTTC
CASSQRNNEQFF
>TRBV4-2|TRBJ2-1|.|TRBD2
TGTGCCAGCAGCCCTAGCGGGGGGGCCTTCAATGAGCAGTTCTTC
CASSPSGGAFNEQFF
>TRBV5-1|TRBJ2-3|.|TRBD2
TGCGCCAGCAGCTTGGAACTAGCGGGGTCCCCCCAGTATTTT
CASSLELAGSPQYF
>TRBV5-4|TRBJ1-2|.|.
TGTGCCAGCAGCTTGTACCTACAGGCGAACTATGGCTACACCTTC
CASSLYLQANYGYTF
>TRBV7-2|TRBJ1-2|.|.
TGTGCCAGCAGAGAGGGTGTTAACTATGGCTACACCTTC
CASREGVNYGYTF
>TRBV11-3|TRBJ2-1|.|TRBD2
TGTGCCAGCAGCTTAGGGCTAGCGGGAGGGAAGGAGCAGTTCTTC
CASSLGLAGGKEQFF
>TRBV28|TRBJ1-6|.|TRBD1
TGTGCCAGCAGTTTAGGACAGGGGGCCCGATCCCTCCACTTT
CASSLGQGARSLHF
>TRBV28|TRBJ1-2|.|TRBD1
TGTGCCAGCAGTTTTCCGGACAGGGGGGTTGATGGCTACACCTTC
CASSFPDRGVDGYTF
>TRBV29-1|TRBJ2-7|.|TRBD1
TGCAGCGTTGGAGGGGGCCAGGACGAGCAGTACTTC
CSVGGGQDEQYF
>TRBV29-1|TRBJ1-1|.|.
TGCAGCGTTGTCCCCCCTGGGGACACTGAAGCTTTCTTT
CSVVPPGDTEAFF
>TRBV19|TRBJ2-2|.|.
TGTGCCAGTAGTTCACTTCAGGGGGGCCGGGGCACCGGGGAGCTGTTTTTT
CASSSLQGGRGTGELFF
>TRBV6-1|TRBJ1-1|.|.
TGTGCCAGCAGTGACGCCGGGACACCGAACACTGAAGCTTTCTTT
CASSDAGTPNTEAFF
>TRBV3-1/TRBV3-2|TRBJ2-7|once|.
TGTGCCAGCAGCCAAGATAACGGGAGCTACGAGCAGTACTTC
CASSQDNGSYEQYF
>TRBV5-5|TRBJ2-7|.|TRBD2
TGTGCCAGCAGCACCGATAGCGGGAGGGTCTACGAGCAGTACTTC
CASSTDSGRVYEQYF
>TRBV2|TRBJ2-1|.|TRBD2
TGTGCCAGCACATCGGCTAGCGGGAGGGCCTCCTACAATGAGCAGTTCTTC
CASTSASGRASYNEQFF
>TRBV10-3|TRBJ2-3|.|.
TGTGCCATCAGTGAAGGGGGGCCTATCACAGATACGCAGTATTTT
CAISEGGPITDTQYF
>TRBV3-1/TRBV3-2|TRBJ2-2|.|TRBD1
TGTGCCAGCAGCCAAGATTACGGGACAGGGAGGACCGGGGAGCTGTTTTTT
CASSQDYGTGRTGELFF
>TRBV5-1|TRBJ1-2|.|.
TGCGCCAGCAGCTTGGGACAGAGCAACTATGGCTACACCTTC
CASSLGQSNYGYTF
>TRBV4-2|TRBJ2-5|.|TRBD1
TGTGCCAGCAGCCAAGTGGGACAGGGGGTTGGAGAGACCCAGTACTTC
CASSQVGQGVGETQYF
>TRBV4-3|TRBJ2-7|.|.
TGCGCCAGCAGCCAAGCCTGGCGGCAGGGCAACTACGAGCAGTACTTC
CASSQAWRQGNYEQYF
>TRBV24-1|TRBJ1-3|.|.
TGTGCCACCAGTGCCCGAGTCCGAATCTCCCACTCTGGAAACACCATATATTTT
CATSARVRISHSGNTIYF
>TRBV30|TRBJ2-2|.|TRBD2
TGTGCCTCCAGTCCGGGACTAGCAATTCGGACCGGGGAGCTGTTTTTT
CASSPGLAIRTGELFF
>TRBV2|TRBJ1-4|.|.
TGTGCCAGCAGGTCACAGTCGTCTGGTGAAAAACTGTTTTTT
CASRSQSSGEKLFF
>TRBV10-1|TRBJ2-7|few|TRBD2
TGCGCCAGCAGCGATACTAGCGGGGACTCCTACGAGCAGTACTTC
CASSDTSGDSYEQYF
>TRBV6-5|TRBJ1-5|.|.
TGTGCCAGCCCTCGGTCGGCCCAGCATTTT
CASPRSAQHF
>TRBV6-2/TRBV6-3|TRBJ2-6|.|TRBD1
TGTGCCAGCAGTAAGACAGGGTCTGGGGCCAACGTCCTGACTTTC
CASSKTGSGANVLTF